The 5 T cell receptor beta chains presented below share a single source sample, sequenced in a study of TIL therapy for anti-PD-1-resistant metastatic lung cancer. Sequencing used immunoSEQ v3. Assay: immunoSEQ multiplex PCR; the TCRdb copy retains only in-frame clones and omits some. Of around 6,000 clones in the sample, about 67% were seen once. Time point of the sample: pre-treatment sample, taken before nivolumab and TIL therapy. The tumor samples were excised metastases, mostly pleural nodules or supraclavicular lymph nodes. The source material was tumor tissue, sampled at baseline. The source is a person aged 25 to 80 with non-small cell lung cancer.

The chain carries TRBV9 and TRBJ1-1; D perhaps matches TRBD1 (6 bases). The CDR3 is 14 residues long. Trimming stripped 4 bases from V and 5 bases from J, with 15 bases between. Looked up from germline, CDR1 is SGDLS and CDR2 is YYNGEE. The DNA for the CDR3 is TGTGCCAGCAGCCGACAGGCTGGATTGACTGAAGCTTTCTTT. Translating gives CASSRQAGLTEAFF. The full variable domain, in which reference TRBV9 and TRBJ1-1 provide the parts outside the CDR3, is DSGVTQTPKHLITATGQRVTLRCSPRSGDLSVYWYQQSLDQGLQFLIQYYNGEERAKGNILERFSAQQFPDLHSELNLSSLELGDSALYFCASSRQAGLTEAFFGQGTRLTVV.

The rearrangement links TRBV20-1 to TRBJ2-7, with D unresolved. The ends were cut back, 3 bases at V and 2 bases at J, with 11 bases in the middle. Germline values: CDR1 DFQATT, CDR2 SNEGSKA (reference sequence). The CDR3 covers 13 residues. Here the CDR3 reads CSASRPDTYEQYF. CDR3 nucleotides: TGCAGTGCTAGTCGCCCCGATACCTACGAGCAGTACTTC.

The V gene is TRBV5-1, the J gene TRBJ2-7; D gene ambiguous. Germline V lookup: CDR1 SGHRS, CDR2 YFSETQ. With 0 bases removed from V and 1 base from J, the gap between germline ends came to 5 bases. CDR3 size: 13 residues. Written as DNA, the CDR3 is TGCGCCAGCAGCTTGGAGGGTTCCTACGAGCAGTACTTC. This sequence encodes CASSLEGSYEQYF.

The chain is built from TRBV24-1 and TRBJ1-2; D is unresolved. V was trimmed by 4 bases and J by 8 bases, leaving 13 bases between them. Germline V gene sequence: CDR1 KGHDR, CDR2 SFDVKD. The CDR3 sequence is 13 residues long. Here the CDR3 reads CATSDYPRGGYTF. The CDR3 region has the DNA TGTGCCACCAGTGACTACCCACGGGGAGGCTACACCTTC.

V usage is TRBV24-1 and J usage is TRBJ2-3, with 7 bases aligning to TRBD1. V gave up 0 bases and J gave up 6 bases; unmatched junction bases: 11. The CDR3 contains 17 residues. The germline V gene has CDR1 KGHDR and CDR2 SFDVKD. CDR3 sequence reads: CATSDLKGTDGGDTQYF. The DNA of the CDR3 is TGTGCCACCAGTGATTTGAAAGGGACAGACGGCGGCGATACGCAGTATTTT.